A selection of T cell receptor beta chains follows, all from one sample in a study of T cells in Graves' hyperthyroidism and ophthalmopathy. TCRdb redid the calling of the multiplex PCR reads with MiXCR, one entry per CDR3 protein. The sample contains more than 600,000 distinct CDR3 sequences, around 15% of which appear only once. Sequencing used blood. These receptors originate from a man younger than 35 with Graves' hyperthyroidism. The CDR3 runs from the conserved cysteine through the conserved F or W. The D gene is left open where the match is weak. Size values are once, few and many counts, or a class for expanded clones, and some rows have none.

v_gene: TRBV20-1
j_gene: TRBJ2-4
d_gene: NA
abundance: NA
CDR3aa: CSAHWTVKNIQYF
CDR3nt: TGCAGTGCCCATTGGACAGTTAAAAACATTCAGTACTTC

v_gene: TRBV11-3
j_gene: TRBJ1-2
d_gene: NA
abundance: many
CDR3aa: CASRSFGLYGYTF
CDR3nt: TGTGCCAGTCGATCTTTTGGTCTGTATGGCTACACCTTC

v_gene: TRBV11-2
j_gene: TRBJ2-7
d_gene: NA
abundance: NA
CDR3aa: CASSFVGETYEQYF
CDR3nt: TGTGCCAGCAGCTTTGTAGGCGAGACCTACGAGCAGTACTTC

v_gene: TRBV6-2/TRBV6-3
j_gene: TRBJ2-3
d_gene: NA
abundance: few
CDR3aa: CASSSTLSDTQYF
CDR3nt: TGTGCCAGCAGTTCGACACTCTCAGATACGCAGTATTTT

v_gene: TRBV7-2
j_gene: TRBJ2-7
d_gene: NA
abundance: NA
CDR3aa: CASSFYTDYEQYF
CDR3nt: TGTGCCAGCAGCTTCTACACTGACTACGAGCAGTACTTC

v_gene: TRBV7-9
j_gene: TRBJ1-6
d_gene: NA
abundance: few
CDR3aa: CASSSGQLYNSPLHF
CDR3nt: TGTGCCAGCAGCTCCGGACAGCTCTATAATTCACCCCTCCACTTT

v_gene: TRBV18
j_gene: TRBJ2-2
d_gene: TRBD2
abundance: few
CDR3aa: CASSRRLLAGNLNTGELFF
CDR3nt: TGTGCCAGCTCACGTCGATTACTAGCGGGGAACTTGAACACCGGGGAGCTGTTTTTT

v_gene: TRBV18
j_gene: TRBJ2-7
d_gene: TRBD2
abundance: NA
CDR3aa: CASSPGGGPSYEQYF
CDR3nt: TGTGCCAGCTCACCGGGGGGAGGGCCCTCCTACGAGCAGTACTTC

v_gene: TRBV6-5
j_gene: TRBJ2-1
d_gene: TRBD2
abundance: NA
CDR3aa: CASSSLAGGPHEQFF
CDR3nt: TGTGCCAGCAGTTCTTTAGCGGGAGGGCCCCATGAGCAGTTCTTC

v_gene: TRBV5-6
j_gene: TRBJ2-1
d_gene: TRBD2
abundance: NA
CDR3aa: CASSPPLGGGNEQFF
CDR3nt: TGTGCCAGCAGCCCTCCGTTGGGGGGGGGTAATGAGCAGTTCTTC

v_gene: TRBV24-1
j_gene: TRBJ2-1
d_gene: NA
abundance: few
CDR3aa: CATSAGYEQFF
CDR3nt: TGTGCCACCAGTGCGGGTTATGAGCAGTTCTTC

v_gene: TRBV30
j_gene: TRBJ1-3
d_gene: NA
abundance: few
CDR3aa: CAWSGGGISGNTIYF
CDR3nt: TGTGCCTGGAGTGGCGGCGGCATCTCTGGAAACACCATATATTTT

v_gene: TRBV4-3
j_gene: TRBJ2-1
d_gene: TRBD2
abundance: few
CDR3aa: CASSLSGRAITEQFF
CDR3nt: TGCGCCAGCAGCCTTAGCGGGAGGGCTATTACTGAGCAGTTCTTC

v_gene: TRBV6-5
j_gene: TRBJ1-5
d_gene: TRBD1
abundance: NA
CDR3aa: CASSSGQAGGPQHF
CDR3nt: TGTGCCAGCAGTTCGGGACAGGCCGGAGGGCCCCAGCATTTT

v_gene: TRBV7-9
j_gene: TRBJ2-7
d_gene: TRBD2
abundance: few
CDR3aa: CASSFELAVSYEQYF
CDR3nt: TGTGCCAGCAGCTTCGAACTAGCGGTCTCCTACGAGCAGTACTTC

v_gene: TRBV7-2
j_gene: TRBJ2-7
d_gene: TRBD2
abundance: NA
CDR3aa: CASSSGTRTYEQYF
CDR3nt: TGTGCCAGCAGCTCCGGGACTAGGACTTACGAGCAGTACTTC

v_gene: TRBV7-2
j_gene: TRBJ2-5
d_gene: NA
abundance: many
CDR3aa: CASSPSLGVSATQYF
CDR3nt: TGTGCCAGCAGCCCCAGCTTGGGGGTATCCGCGACCCAGTACTTC

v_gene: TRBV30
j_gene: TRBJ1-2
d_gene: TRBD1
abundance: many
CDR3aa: CAWRGTGIDYGYTF
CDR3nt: TGTGCCTGGAGAGGGACAGGCATAGACTATGGCTACACCTTC